This T cell receptor beta chain emerged from a study of cytomegalovirus exposure and HLA in healthy donors. Looking at the study overall: In an earlier analysis, 90 million to 130 million unique TCR beta sequences were found from about 179 million T cells. Study-wide results and limits: V- and J-gene trimming of TCR beta was linked (in a later analysis) to a missense DCLRE1C variant. It was shown in a later analysis that HLA-associated TCR beta chains were more clonally expanded than other, equally common chains.

Amplification used 60 Vbeta primers and 13 Jbeta primers. The table came from immunoSEQ multiplex PCR; TCRdb's copy has only in-frame clones and leaves some out. The data hold about 130,000 clones, with around 78% observed a single time. CDR3 length equals 15 residues. V was cut by 3 bases and J by 2 bases, with 11 bases left in between. The germline gives CDR1 LNHDA, CDR2 SQIVND (reference sequence). On this clone itself: No antigen is known for it.

This chain connects TRBV19 to TRBJ1-5, with D unclear. The TCR originated in a woman aged 45-59 years in good health and CMV-seronegative. Sequenced sample: PBMCs. The chain's CDR3 is CASSMEEVGNQPQHF. As DNA, the CDR3 is TGTGCCAGTAGTATGGAGGAGGTAGGCAATCAGCCCCAGCATTTT.